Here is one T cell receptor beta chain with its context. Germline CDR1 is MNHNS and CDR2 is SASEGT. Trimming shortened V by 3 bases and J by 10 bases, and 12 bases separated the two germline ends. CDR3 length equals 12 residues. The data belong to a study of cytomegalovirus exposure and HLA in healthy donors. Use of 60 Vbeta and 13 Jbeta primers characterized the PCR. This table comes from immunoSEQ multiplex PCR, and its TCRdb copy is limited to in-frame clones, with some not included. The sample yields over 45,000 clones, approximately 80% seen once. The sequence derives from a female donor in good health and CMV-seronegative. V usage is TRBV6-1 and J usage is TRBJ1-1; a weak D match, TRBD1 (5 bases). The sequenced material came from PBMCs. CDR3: CASSEAGRGAFF. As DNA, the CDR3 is TGTGCCAGCAGTGAGGCAGGGCGAGGAGCTTTCTTT.